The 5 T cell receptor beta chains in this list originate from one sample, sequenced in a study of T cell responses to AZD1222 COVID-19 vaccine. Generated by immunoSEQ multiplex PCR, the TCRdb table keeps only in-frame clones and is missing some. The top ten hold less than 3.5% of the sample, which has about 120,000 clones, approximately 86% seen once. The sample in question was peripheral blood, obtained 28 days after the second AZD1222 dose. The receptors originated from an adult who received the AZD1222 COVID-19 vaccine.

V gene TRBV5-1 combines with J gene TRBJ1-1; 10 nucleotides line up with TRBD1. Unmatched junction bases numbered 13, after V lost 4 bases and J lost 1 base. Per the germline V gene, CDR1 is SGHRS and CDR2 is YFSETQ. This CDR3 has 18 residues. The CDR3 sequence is CASSHLNRQGAGNTEAFF. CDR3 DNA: TGCGCCAGCAGCCATTTAAACAGACAGGGGGCTGGGAACACTGAAGCTTTCTTT.

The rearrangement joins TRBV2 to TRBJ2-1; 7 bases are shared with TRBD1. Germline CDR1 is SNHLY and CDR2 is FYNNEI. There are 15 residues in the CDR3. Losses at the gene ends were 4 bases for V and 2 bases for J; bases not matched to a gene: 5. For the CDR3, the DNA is TGTGCCAGCAGTGCCCAGGGGGTAGCCTACAATGAGCAGTTCTTC. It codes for CASSAQGVAYNEQFF.

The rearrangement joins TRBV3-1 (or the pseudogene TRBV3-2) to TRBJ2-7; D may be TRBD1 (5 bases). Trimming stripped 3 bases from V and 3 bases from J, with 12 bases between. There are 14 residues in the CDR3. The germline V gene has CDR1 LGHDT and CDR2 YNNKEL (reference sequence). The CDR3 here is CASSQGQNYYEQYF. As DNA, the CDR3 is TGTGCCAGCAGCCAGGGGCAGAACTACTACGAGCAGTACTTC.

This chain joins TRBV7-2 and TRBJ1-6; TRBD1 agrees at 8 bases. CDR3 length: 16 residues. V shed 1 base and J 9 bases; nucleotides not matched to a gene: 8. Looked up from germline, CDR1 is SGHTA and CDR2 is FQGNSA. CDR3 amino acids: CASSLDSGQGFSPLHF. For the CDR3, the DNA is TGTGCCAGCAGCTTAGATTCTGGACAGGGCTTTTCACCCCTCCACTTT.

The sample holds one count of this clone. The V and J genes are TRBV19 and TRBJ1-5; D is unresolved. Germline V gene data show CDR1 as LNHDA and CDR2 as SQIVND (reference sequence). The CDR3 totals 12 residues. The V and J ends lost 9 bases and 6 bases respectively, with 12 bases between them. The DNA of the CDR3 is TGTGCCAGCAGGATGCTGGGTCAGCCCCAGCATTTT. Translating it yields CASRMLGQPQHF.